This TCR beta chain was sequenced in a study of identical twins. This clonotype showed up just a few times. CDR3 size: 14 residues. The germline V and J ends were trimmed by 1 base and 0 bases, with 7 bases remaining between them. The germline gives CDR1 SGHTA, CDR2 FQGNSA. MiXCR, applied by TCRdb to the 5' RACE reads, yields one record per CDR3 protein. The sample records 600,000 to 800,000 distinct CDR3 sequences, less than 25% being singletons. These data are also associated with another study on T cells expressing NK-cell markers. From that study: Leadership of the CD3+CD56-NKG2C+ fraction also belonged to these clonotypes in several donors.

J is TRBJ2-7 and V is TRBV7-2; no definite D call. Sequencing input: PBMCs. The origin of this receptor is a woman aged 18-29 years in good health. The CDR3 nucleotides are TGTGCCAGCAGCTTAGAGAGTTACTCCTACGAGCAGTACTTC. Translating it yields CASSLESYSYEQYF.